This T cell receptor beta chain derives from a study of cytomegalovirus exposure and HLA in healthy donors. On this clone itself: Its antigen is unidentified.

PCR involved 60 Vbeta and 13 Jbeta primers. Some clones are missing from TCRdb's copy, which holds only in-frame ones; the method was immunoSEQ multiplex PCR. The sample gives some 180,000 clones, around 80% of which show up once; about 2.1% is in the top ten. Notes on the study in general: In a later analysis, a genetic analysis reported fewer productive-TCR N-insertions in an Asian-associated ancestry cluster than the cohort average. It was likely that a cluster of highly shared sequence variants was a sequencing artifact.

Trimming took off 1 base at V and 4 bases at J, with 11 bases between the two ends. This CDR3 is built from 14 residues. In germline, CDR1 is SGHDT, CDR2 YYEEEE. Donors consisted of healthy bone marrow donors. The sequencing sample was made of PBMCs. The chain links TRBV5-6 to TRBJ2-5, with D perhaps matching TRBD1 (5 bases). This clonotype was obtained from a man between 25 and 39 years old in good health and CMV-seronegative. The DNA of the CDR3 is TGTGCCAGCAGCTTGCAAAGGGGTCGAGAGACCCAGTACTTC. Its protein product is CASSLQRGRETQYF.